This T cell receptor (beta chain) emerged from a study of spatial heterogeneity in lung cancer. Study-level information: Compared with alpha-chain sequences, beta-chain sequences were consistently detected in greater numbers.

The V segment lost 2 bases and the J segment 7 bases; nucleotides outside the gene matches: 6. Germline values: CDR1 SGHNT, CDR2 YYREEE (reference sequence). There are 15 residues in the CDR3. Time point indicated: sample taken at primary tumor resection. Whole RNA obtained from tumor, nontumor lung or frozen PBMC underwent sequencing without sorting. TCRdb called the 5' RACE reads again in MiXCR, with one record for every CDR3 protein. The table includes 60,000 to 65,000 distinct CDR3 sequences, roughly 8% detected once. This clonotype was picked up many times. The chain has TRBV5-4 and TRBJ1-5; 10 nucleotides agree with TRBD1. Sequences were derived from PBMCs, sampled at surgery. This receptor was taken from a female donor with early-stage non-small cell lung cancer. CDR3 in DNA: TGTGCCAGCAGCTTAGGGACAGGGGCGCCCCAGCCCCAGCATTTT. Translating it yields CASSLGTGAPQPQHF.